The clone carrying this T cell receptor beta chain was detected only once. Original analysis: Amplification of reference gene primers was used by the study to estimate nucleated cell counts. The method was immunoSEQ multiplex PCR; TCRdb's version includes in-frame clones alone and lacks a portion of them. V and J calls and clone size are copied from that table; D and trimming were computed from the DNA. The sample consists of about 190,000 clones, roughly 73% of them appearing once. The record originates from a study of blood T cell repertoires in COVID-19. Study as a whole: Whether acute or convalescent, the COVID-19 samples came from the United States, Italy and Spain. PBMCs, B-cell-depleted T cells, or T cells were the source of the cDNA or gDNA that made up the material.

Material: peripheral blood. The sequence came from an elderly woman with active or convalescent COVID-19.

In DNA form, the CDR3 reads TGTGCCAGCAGTGAAGAGCCCAGGGCTGCGACTGAAGCTTTCTTT. This gives the protein CASSEEPRAATEAFF. The V call is TRBV6-1, the J call TRBJ1-1, with a possible D match to TRBD1 (5 bases). Trimming left V 1 base short and J 5 bases short, with 14 bases between. Germline V lookup: CDR1 MNHNS, CDR2 SASEGT. The length of the CDR3 is 15 residues.